This T cell receptor beta chain was sequenced for a study of blood T cell repertoires in COVID-19. The repertoire was sequenced with immunoSEQ multiplex PCR; TCRdb's copy has only in-frame clones and lacks some. The table includes about 230,000 clones, 75% to 90% detected once. Germline V CDR1 and CDR2: LNHDA, SQIVND (reference sequence). The CDR3 length is 16 residues. V was pared by 1 base and J by 3 bases, with 7 bases of the junction left unmatched. The source is a woman aged 70-85 years with active or convalescent COVID-19. The sample taken for sequencing was peripheral blood. The chain links TRBV19 to TRBJ2-7; TRBD2 agrees at 9 bases. The CDR3, as DNA: TGTGCCAGTAGTATAGGTGGAGCGGGGGGCTACTACGAGCAGTACTTC. Protein: CASSIGGAGGYYEQYF.